This T cell receptor beta chain was captured by sequencing in a study of shared clonotypes between healthy human individuals. Study context: There were three CD4 naive, three CD4 memory, two CD8 naive and one CD8 memory plates per donor.

Deep was the level used in running the assay. Data came from immunoSEQ multiplex PCR; TCRdb stores just in-frame clones and leaves some out. The sample has about 2.4 million clones; under 95% are singletons. Points on this clone: The antigen is unknown. Other DNA sequences in this sample translate to the same CDR3.

CDR1 LGHNA and CDR2 YSLEER come from the germline V gene. V lost 0 bases and J lost 0, with 4 bases in between. The CDR3 is 14 residues long. All donors qualified as healthy HIV-negative adults and had experienced no recent acute infections or vaccinations. Overall study results and limits: Shared across a few donors were around 5% of the naive CD4 clonotypes.

The rearrangement joins TRBV4-3 to TRBJ2-3; D unresolved. The sample was naive CD4+ T cells from PBMCs. Subset meaning: CD45RA+ positively selected. The source of this sequence is a man aged 18 to 35 in good health. Some clones in this sample may be carry-over from other donors' samples. The CDR3 DNA is TGCGCCAGCAGCCAAGAACGCAGCACAGATACGCAGTATTTT. Translated: CASSQERSTDTQYF.